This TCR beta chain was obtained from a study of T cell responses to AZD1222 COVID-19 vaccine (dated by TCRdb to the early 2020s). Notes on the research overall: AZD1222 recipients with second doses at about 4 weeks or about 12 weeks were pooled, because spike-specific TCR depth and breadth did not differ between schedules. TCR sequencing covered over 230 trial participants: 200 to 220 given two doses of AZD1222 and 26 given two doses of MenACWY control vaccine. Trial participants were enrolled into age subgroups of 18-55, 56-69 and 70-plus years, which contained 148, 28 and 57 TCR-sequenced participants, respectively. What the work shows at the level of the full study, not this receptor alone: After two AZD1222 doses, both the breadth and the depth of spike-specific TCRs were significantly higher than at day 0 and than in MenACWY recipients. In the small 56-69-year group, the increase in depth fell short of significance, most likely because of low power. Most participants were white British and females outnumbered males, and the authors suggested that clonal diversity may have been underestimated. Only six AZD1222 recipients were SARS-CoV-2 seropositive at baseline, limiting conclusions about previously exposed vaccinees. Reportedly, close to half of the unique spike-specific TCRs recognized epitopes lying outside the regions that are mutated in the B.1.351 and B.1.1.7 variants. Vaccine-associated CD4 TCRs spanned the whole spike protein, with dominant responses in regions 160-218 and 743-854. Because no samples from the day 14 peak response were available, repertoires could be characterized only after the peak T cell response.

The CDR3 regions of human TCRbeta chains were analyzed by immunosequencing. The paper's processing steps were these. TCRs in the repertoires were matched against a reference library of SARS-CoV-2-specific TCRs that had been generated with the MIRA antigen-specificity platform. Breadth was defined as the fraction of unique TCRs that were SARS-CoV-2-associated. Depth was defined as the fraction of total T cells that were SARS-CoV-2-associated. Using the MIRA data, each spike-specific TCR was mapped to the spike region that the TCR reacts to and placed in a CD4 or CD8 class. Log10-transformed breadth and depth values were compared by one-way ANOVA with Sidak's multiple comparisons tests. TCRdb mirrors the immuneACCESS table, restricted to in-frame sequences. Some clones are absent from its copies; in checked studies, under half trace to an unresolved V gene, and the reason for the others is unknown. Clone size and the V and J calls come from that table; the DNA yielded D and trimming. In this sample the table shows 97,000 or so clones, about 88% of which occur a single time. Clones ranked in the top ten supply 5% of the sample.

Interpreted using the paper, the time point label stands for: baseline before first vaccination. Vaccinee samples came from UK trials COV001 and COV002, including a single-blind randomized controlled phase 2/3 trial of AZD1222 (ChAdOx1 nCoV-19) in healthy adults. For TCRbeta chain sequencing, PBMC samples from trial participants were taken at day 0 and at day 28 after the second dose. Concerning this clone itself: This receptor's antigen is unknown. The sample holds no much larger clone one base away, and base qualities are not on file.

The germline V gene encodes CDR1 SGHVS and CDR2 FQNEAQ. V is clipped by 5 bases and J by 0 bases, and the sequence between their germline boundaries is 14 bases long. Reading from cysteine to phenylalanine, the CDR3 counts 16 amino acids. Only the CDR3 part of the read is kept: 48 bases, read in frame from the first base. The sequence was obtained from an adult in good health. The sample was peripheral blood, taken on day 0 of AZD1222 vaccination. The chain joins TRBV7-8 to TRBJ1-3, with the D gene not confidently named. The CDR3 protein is CASSHVGWGSGNTIYF. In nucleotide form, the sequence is TGTGCCAGCAGCCATGTCGGTTGGGGCTCTGGAAACACCATATATTTT.